This T cell receptor (beta chain) is from a study of blood T cell repertoires in COVID-19. Study in general: Material from acute and convalescent COVID-19 was sourced from the United States, Italy and Spain. The cDNA or gDNA used as material had been derived from T cells, B-cell-depleted T cells, or PBMCs.

This clone appeared once. Under the authors' procedure: Cell counts per sample came from amplifying reference gene primers. Produced via immunoSEQ multiplex PCR; TCRdb's table is partial and in-frame only. The DNA gave D and trimming, while V, J and clone size come from that table. The sample holds tens of thousands of clones, 75% to 90% seen once. The CDR3 loop spans 15 amino acids. Germline assignment: CDR1 SGHAT and CDR2 FQNNGV. V was trimmed by 1 base and J by 0 bases, leaving 7 bases between them. The sequenced sample consisted of peripheral blood. This chain links TRBV11-2 with TRBJ1-3; D call uncertain. The sequence derives from a man aged 80 or over with acute or convalescent COVID-19. The CDR3 loop reads CASSLGAVSGNTIYF. DNA of the CDR3: TGTGCCAGCAGCTTAGGGGCAGTCTCTGGAAACACCATATATTTT.